One and the same sample provided the 16 T cell receptor beta chains below, sequenced in a study of blood T cell repertoires in COVID-19. Using immunoSEQ multiplex PCR, the repertoire was profiled, and TCRdb retains in-frame clones only, with some absent. The sample holds about 150,000 clones, around 83% seen once. The sequenced sample consisted of peripheral blood. The receptors derive from a woman aged 60-70 years with COVID-19, enrolled during active disease.

This clone appeared once. V gene TRBV27 combines with J gene TRBJ2-1, with 11 bases identical to TRBD2. The CDR3 loop spans 14 amino acids. The germline V gene encodes CDR1 MNHEY and CDR2 SMNVEV (reference sequence). The ends lost 2 bases at V and 6 bases at J; junction bases unmatched: 0. CDR3 bases: TGTGCCAGCAGTTTACTAGCGGGAGGCAATGAGCAGTTCTTC. This translates into CASSLLAGGNEQFF.

The rearrangement joins TRBV5-1 to TRBJ2-1; TRBD1 is a possible D gene (5 bases). Per germline, CDR1 SGHRS and CDR2 YFSETQ. Trimming cost V 0 bases and J 4 bases, with 8 bases left between them. This CDR3 contains 14 residues. The DNA of the CDR3 is TGCGCCAGCAGCTTGGGACAGCCATACAATGAGCAGTTCTTC. This translates into CASSLGQPYNEQFF. Together with reference TRBV5-1 and TRBJ2-1, the CDR3 gives the full variable domain: KAGVTQTPRYLIKTRGQQVTLSCSPISGHRSVSWYQQTPGQGLQFLFEYFSETQRNKGNFPGRFSGRQFSNSRSEMNVSTLELGDSALYLCASSLGQPYNEQFFGPGTRLTVL.

The J gene is TRBJ1-5, the V gene TRBV6-5; tentatively, D is TRBD1 (6 bases). Trimming stripped 8 bases from V and 4 bases from J, with 18 bases between. The CDR3 has 15 residues. Germline lookup yields CDR1 MNHEY and CDR2 SVGAGI. DNA for the CDR3: TGTGCCAGCTCCCTGGGGGGGGGCGGTAATCAGCCCCAGCATTTT. This gives the protein CASSLGGGGNQPQHF.

The chain carries TRBV7-9 and TRBJ1-6, with D possibly being TRBD1 (5 bases). The CDR3 contains 15 residues. V lost 1 base to trimming and J lost 11 bases, with 15 bases between them. Germline V gene lookup returns CDR1 SEHNR and CDR2 FQNEAQ (reference sequence). CDR3 protein: CASSLGQGTRPPLHF. The DNA for the CDR3 is TGTGCCAGCAGCTTAGGGCAGGGAACCAGGCCACCCCTCCACTTT. The full variable domain, in which reference TRBV7-9 and TRBJ1-6 provide the parts outside the CDR3, is DTGVSQNPRHKITKRGQNVTFRCDPISEHNRLYWYRQTLGQGPEFLTYFQNEAQLEKSRLLSDRFSAERPKGSFSTLEIQRTEQGDSAMYLCASSLGQGTRPPLHFGNGTRLTVT.

This chain connects TRBV3-1 (or the pseudogene TRBV3-2) to TRBJ1-2; D ambiguous. Germline V gene data show CDR1 as LGHDT and CDR2 as YNNKEL (reference sequence). V was cut by 7 bases and J by 5 bases, with 23 bases left in between. CDR3 length: 16 amino acids. The CDR3 DNA sequence: TGTGCCAGCACCTCAGGATCCTTTCCGAGCCTATATGGCTACACCTTC. Translation gives CASTSGSFPSLYGYTF.

This clone was detected only once. The J gene is TRBJ1-4, the V gene TRBV19, with TRBD1 as a possible D gene (5 bases). Trimming cost V 7 bases and J 8 bases, with 20 bases left between them. Germline values: CDR1 LNHDA, CDR2 SQIVND (reference sequence). The CDR3 spans 15 residues. CDR3 nucleotides: TGTGCCAGTACCGATATGGAGAGGGGAGGAGAAAAACTGTTTTTT. Translation gives CASTDMERGGEKLFF.

A remark on this clone: Other DNA sequences from this sample encode an identical CDR3 as well. The V and J genes are TRBV3-1 (or the pseudogene TRBV3-2) and TRBJ1-3, with D uncertain. Germline CDR1 is LGHDT and CDR2 is YNNKEL (reference sequence). The CDR3 contains 15 residues. Trimming stripped 3 bases from V and 1 base from J, with 10 bases between. The CDR3 spells CASSQGRGSGNTIYF. CDR3 DNA: TGTGCCAGCAGCCAGGGTCGGGGTTCTGGAAACACCATATATTTT.

This chain connects TRBV7-8 to TRBJ1-1; possible D gene TRBD1, 6 bases. Germline CDR1 and CDR2: SGHVS and FQNEAQ. The CDR3 length is 14 residues. V lost 1 base, J lost 6 bases, and 12 bases lay in between. The CDR3 reads CASSLGGRVAEAFF. CDR3 DNA sequence: TGTGCCAGCAGCTTAGGGGGGCGCGTTGCTGAAGCTTTCTTT.

This sequence joins TRBV10-1 and TRBJ2-2; 7 bases are a match to TRBD1. V trimming: 7 bases; J trimming: 5 bases; junction bases outside the gene matches: 4. Looked up from germline, CDR1 is WNHNN and CDR2 is SYGVQD (reference sequence). The CDR3 has 13 amino acids. The CDR3 sequence: CASTWDRTGELFF. The CDR3 region has the DNA TGCGCCAGCACCTGGGACAGAACCGGGGAGCTGTTTTTT.

The rearrangement links TRBV18 to TRBJ2-1, with 11 bases that match TRBD2. Germline V gene sequence: CDR1 KGHSH, CDR2 LQKENI. The CDR3 totals 16 residues. The CDR3 is CATTSTSGTHYNEQFF. DNA for the CDR3: TGTGCAACCACTTCGACTAGCGGGACCCATTACAATGAGCAGTTCTTC.

This clone was seen just once. J is TRBJ2-7 and V is TRBV10-3; no clear D. The V and J ends lost 4 bases and 2 bases respectively, with 9 bases between them. CDR1 and CDR2 from the germline V gene are ENHRY and SYGVKD. There are 13 residues in the CDR3. Written as DNA, the CDR3 is TGTGCCATCAGTGTAGGCGGCCCCTACGAGCAGTACGTC. Amino acid sequence: CAISVGGPYEQYV.

This clone has a handful of counts. The V gene is TRBV2, the J gene TRBJ2-1; 10 bases align to TRBD1. The germline V gene encodes CDR1 SNHLY and CDR2 FYNNEI. This CDR3 is 15 amino acids long. V trimming: 8 bases; J trimming: 4 bases; junction bases outside the gene matches: 8. The CDR3 coding sequence is TGTGCCAGCTGCCCGGGACAGGGGAGGTACAATGAGCAGTTCTTC. Translated: CASCPGQGRYNEQFF.

As concerns this clone: The germline gene is not matched at one end of the junction; a read error may be the cause. The CDR3 bases are TGTGCCAGCAGCGTAACAGCGGGAGGGCCACGGGAGCAGTTCTTC. This encodes CASSVTAGGPREQFF. This rearrangement joins TRBV7-3 to TRBJ2-1; TRBD2 matches at 10 bases. The germline V gene has CDR1 SGHTA and CDR2 FQGTGA. The CDR3 contains 15 residues.

This rearrangement joins TRBV5-1 to TRBJ1-1; D is ambiguous. The CDR3 spans 16 residues. Germline V gene data show CDR1 as SGHRS and CDR2 as YFSETQ. V gave up 0 bases and J gave up 6 bases, with 18 bases separating them. CDR3 sequence (DNA): TGCGCCAGCAGCTTGGTCGTTGGACTCACTTATTCTGAAGCTTTCTTT. This gives the protein CASSLVVGLTYSEAFF.

This chain uses TRBV18 with TRBJ1-6; TRBD1 matches at 10 bases. Germline CDR1 KGHSH, CDR2 LQKENI. V trimming: 1 base; J trimming: 2 bases; junction bases outside the gene matches: 2. This CDR3 spans 17 amino acids. The CDR3 coding sequence is TGTGCCAGCTCACCACGAGGACAGGGGGCCTATAATTCACCCCTCCACTTT. It encodes CASSPRGQGAYNSPLHF.

The chain recombines TRBV5-1 with TRBJ2-7, with D possibly TRBD2 on 7 matching bases. The germline V gene encodes CDR1 SGHRS and CDR2 YFSETQ. Deletions cut 3 bases from V and 2 bases from J, with 12 bases between. The CDR3 is 14 amino acids. The CDR3 sequence is CASSYGGTPYEQYV. CDR3 coding DNA: TGCGCCAGCAGCTACGGGGGGACACCCTACGAGCAGTACGTC.